The 28 T cell receptor beta chains listed next were all sequenced from one sample in a study of shared clonotypes between healthy human individuals. CD45RO negativity and positive selection for CCR7 defined naive CD8 cells, a population that excluded terminally differentiated effector memory CD45RA+ cells. Using immunoSEQ multiplex PCR, the repertoire was profiled, and TCRdb retains in-frame clones only, with some absent. Among about 1,800,000 clones listed, about 95% were seen once. Sequenced: naive CD8+ T cells sorted from blood. These receptors were obtained from a man aged 18 to 30 in good health.

The CDR3 DNA reads TGTGCCCGACAGAGAGCTAACTATGGCTACACCTTC. This encodes CARQRANYGYTF. This chain links TRBV30 with TRBJ1-2, with D possibly being TRBD1 (5 bases). Trimming cost V 8 bases and J 0 bases, with 10 bases left between them. Per germline, CDR1 GTSNPN and CDR2 SVGIG (reference sequence). The CDR3 sequence is 12 residues long.

V usage is TRBV11-2 and J usage is TRBJ2-5, with TRBD1 as a possible D gene (6 bases). The CDR3 runs to 16 residues. Trimming pared 1 base from V and 2 bases from J, leaving 14 bases between. Germline-derived CDR1 and CDR2 are SGHAT and FQNNGV. The CDR3 DNA follows: TGTGCCAGCAGCTTAGGGACAGAATCTCGACAAGAGACCCAGTACTTC. Residues: CASSLGTESRQETQYF.

The V call is TRBV4-3, the J call TRBJ2-1; 8 positions agree with TRBD2. CDR1 and CDR2 (germline): LGHNA, YSLEER. Trimming took 4 bases from V and 4 from J; bases not matched to a gene: 12. The CDR3 loop spans 17 amino acids. The CDR3 coding sequence is TGCGCCAGCAGCCCTAATGTTCTCGGGGGGGAATACAATGAGCAGTTCTTC. It specifies CASSPNVLGGEYNEQFF.

This chain connects TRBV5-5 to TRBJ2-2; possibly TRBD2 for D (5 bases). There are 16 residues in the CDR3. V was clipped by 0 bases and J by 7 bases, with 16 bases between them. Germline-derived CDR1 and CDR2 are SGHKS and YYEKEE (reference sequence). CDR3 in amino acids: CASSLGIVERYGELFF. DNA of the CDR3: TGTGCCAGCAGCTTGGGGATTGTTGAGCGGTACGGGGAGCTGTTTTTT.

The chain is built from TRBV9 and TRBJ2-5; 7 positions match TRBD2. V was pared by 4 bases and J by 2 bases, with 11 bases of the junction left unmatched. This CDR3 comprises 16 residues. Germline CDR1 and CDR2: SGDLS and YYNGEE. The CDR3, as DNA: TGTGCCAGCAGCCCTGGGGCTAGCGGAATGCAAGAGACCCAGTACTTC. It translates to CASSPGASGMQETQYF.

The chain recombines TRBV19 with TRBJ2-7; the D gene is possibly TRBD2 (6 bases). This CDR3 has 14 residues. Trimming stripped 1 base from V and 6 bases from J, with 13 bases between. Germline CDR1 is LNHDA and CDR2 is SQIVND (reference sequence). The chain's CDR3 is CASSIAGESPEQYF. The CDR3, as DNA: TGTGCCAGTAGTATAGCGGGAGAGAGCCCCGAGCAGTACTTC.

The genes are TRBV7-2 and TRBJ2-7; 12 nucleotides line up with TRBD2. Germline V gene sequence: CDR1 SGHTA, CDR2 FQGNSA. V lost 6 bases, J lost 1 base, and 4 bases stayed unmatched. CDR3 length: 15 amino acids. Here the CDR3 reads CASRKLAGGSYEQYF. The CDR3 nucleotides are TGTGCCAGCAGGAAACTAGCGGGAGGTTCCTACGAGCAGTACTTC. Filled out from reference TRBV7-2 and TRBJ2-7, the complete variable domain reads GAGVSQSPSNKVTEKGKDVELRCDPISGHTALYWYRQSLGQGLEFLIYFQGNSAPDKSGLPSDRFSAERTGGSVSTLTIQRTQQEDSAVYLCASRKLAGGSYEQYFGPGTRLTVT.

V usage is TRBV6-6 and J usage is TRBJ2-7; no definite D call. V lost 1 base and J 6 bases, leaving 10 bases between the germline ends. Per the germline V gene, CDR1 is MNHNY and CDR2 is SVGAGI (reference sequence). This CDR3 has 13 amino acids. Here the CDR3 DNA reads TGTGCCAGCAGTTACTTCTCAGGCCCCGAGCAGTACTTC. This encodes CASSYFSGPEQYF.

V gene TRBV7-9 combines with J gene TRBJ2-7; D is uncertain. Germline assignment: CDR1 SEHNR and CDR2 FQNEAQ (reference sequence). The CDR3 is 16 residues long. Between the trimmed V and J ends, which lost 1 base and 6 bases, there was a span of 19 bases. CDR3 nucleotide sequence: TGTGCCAGCAGCTTAGGGAGACCCCCAGCAGCAGCCGAGCAGTACTTC. Its translation: CASSLGRPPAAAEQYF.

The chain carries TRBV28 and TRBJ1-5, with a possible D match to TRBD1 (5 bases). Per germline, CDR1 MDHEN and CDR2 SYDVKM. The CDR3 contains 13 residues. Trimming took off 3 bases at V and 6 bases at J, with 9 bases between the two ends. The CDR3 DNA reads as TGTGCCAGCAGTTTGGGGGGGTTTCAGCCCCAGCATTTT. This codes for CASSLGGFQPQHF. Variable domain in full (rest from reference TRBV28 and TRBJ1-5): DVKVTQSSRYLVKRTGEKVFLECVQDMDHENMFWYRQDPGLGLRLIYFSYDVKMKEKGDIPEGYSVSREKKERFSLILESASTNQTSMYLCASSLGGFQPQHFGDGTRLSIL.

The rearrangement joins TRBV9 to TRBJ2-2; the D is unclear. The ends were cut back, 4 bases at V and 3 bases at J, with 10 bases in the middle. This CDR3 has 14 residues. Germline assignment: CDR1 SGDLS and CDR2 YYNGEE. The CDR3 loop is CASSFQGYTGELFF. The CDR3 region has the DNA TGTGCCAGCAGCTTCCAAGGGTACACCGGGGAGCTGTTTTTT.

The chain carries TRBV7-9 and TRBJ1-4; D not certain. Trimming took off 4 bases at V and 4 bases at J, with 19 bases between the two ends. The CDR3 extends over 17 amino acids. Germline lookup yields CDR1 SEHNR and CDR2 FQNEAQ (reference sequence). The CDR3 bases are TGTGCCAGCAGCTCCCTCCTTTTGACGCGCGATAATGAAAAACTGTTTTTT. This encodes CASSSLLLTRDNEKLFF.

The chain has TRBV7-6 and TRBJ1-2; D may be TRBD1 (5 bases). Trimming removed 0 bases from V and 7 bases from J, with 18 bases in between. This CDR3 has 16 residues. Looked up from germline, CDR1 is SGHVS and CDR2 is FNYEAQ. Here the CDR3 DNA reads TGTGCCAGCAGCTTAGCAGGGGAAGGGCTCGAGGCTGGCTACACCTTC. Its translation: CASSLAGEGLEAGYTF.

Comments on this clone: Other DNA sequences of this sample code for an identical CDR3. The J gene is TRBJ2-1, the V gene TRBV7-9; D is unclear. The germline V and J ends were trimmed by 0 bases and 2 bases, with 8 bases remaining between them. Per the germline V gene, CDR1 is SEHNR and CDR2 is FQNEAQ (reference sequence). There are 15 residues in the CDR3. CDR3 in amino acids: CASSLAVGAYNEQFF. DNA for the CDR3: TGTGCCAGCAGCTTAGCGGTAGGTGCCTACAATGAGCAGTTCTTC.

The gene calls are TRBV30 and TRBJ2-1; D is ambiguous. The CDR3 contains 11 residues. Germline lookup yields CDR1 GTSNPN and CDR2 SVGIG (reference sequence). Trimming stripped 6 bases from V and 3 bases from J, with 6 bases between. The CDR3 is CACGSYNEQFF. The CDR3 nucleotides read TGTGCCTGCGGCAGCTACAATGAGCAGTTCTTC. The variable domain in full, completed from reference TRBV30 and TRBJ2-1, reads SQTIHQWPATLVQPVGSPLSLECTVEGTSNPNLYWYRQAAGRGLQLLFYSVGIGQISSEVPQNLSASRPQDRQFILSSKKLLLSDSGFYLCACGSYNEQFFGPGTRLTVL.

The CDR3 DNA is TGTGCCAGCAGCTTAGCGCCTAGCGGGAGTCTTTACAATGAGCAGTTCTTC. The encoded protein is CASSLAPSGSLYNEQFF. The chain uses TRBV7-9 and TRBJ2-1; 10 bases agree with TRBD2. The ends lost 0 bases at V and 4 bases at J; junction bases unmatched: 6. The CDR3 has 17 amino acids. Germline CDR1 and CDR2: SEHNR and FQNEAQ (reference sequence).

The chain combines TRBV4-1 with TRBJ2-2; 9 bases are shared with TRBD2. Germline loops: CDR1 MGHRA, CDR2 YSYEKL. The CDR3 runs 15 residues. Germline trimming cut 1 base from V and 4 bases from J; bases unmatched to any gene: 1. DNA of the CDR3: TGCGCCAGCAGCCAAGGACTAGCGGCCACCGGGGAGCTGTTTTTT. It is translated as CASSQGLAATGELFF.

This chain uses TRBV7-8 with TRBJ1-2; D is possibly TRBD1 (5 bases). This CDR3 region has 14 residues. V was trimmed by 4 bases and J by 3 bases, leaving 12 bases between them. CDR1 and CDR2 (germline): SGHVS, FQNEAQ. The CDR3 protein is CASSSLDKDYGYTF. DNA for the CDR3: TGTGCCAGCAGCTCCTTGGACAAGGACTATGGCTACACCTTC. Complete variable domain (other parts from reference TRBV7-8 and TRBJ1-2): GAGVSQSPRYKVAKRGQDVALRCDPISGHVSLFWYQQALGQGPEFLTYFQNEAQLDKSGLPSDRFFAERPEGSVSTLKIQRTQQEDSAVYLCASSSLDKDYGYTFGSGTRLTVV.

The rearrangement uses TRBV28 and TRBJ2-7, with 10 nucleotides matching TRBD1. The CDR3 is 17 residues long. V lost 7 bases, J lost 0 bases, and 12 bases stayed unmatched. CDR1 MDHEN and CDR2 SYDVKM come from the germline V gene. The CDR3 loop reads CASNLGIGTGVSYEQYF. The CDR3 DNA reads as TGTGCCAGCAATTTGGGTATCGGGACAGGGGTCTCCTACGAGCAGTACTTC.

The chain has TRBV27 and TRBJ2-3, with 7 positions matching TRBD2. V shed 3 bases, J shed 3 bases, and the junction held 9 bases outside the gene matches. Germline V lookup: CDR1 MNHEY, CDR2 SMNVEV (reference sequence). This CDR3 contains 16 residues. CDR3 nucleotides: TGTGCCAGCAGTTTGACTAGCCGGGATTTAACAGATACGCAGTATTTT. Translating gives CASSLTSRDLTDTQYF.

This chain joins TRBV6-1 and TRBJ2-7; D is unresolved. This CDR3 comprises 15 residues. V shed 2 bases and J shed 0 bases, with 11 bases lying between them. CDR1 MNHNS and CDR2 SASEGT come from the germline V gene. The CDR3, as DNA: TGTGCCAGCAGTGAATTCACCACCTTCTCCTACGAGCAGTACTTC. Translating it yields CASSEFTTFSYEQYF.

This chain uses TRBV4-2 with TRBJ2-7; D might be TRBD1 (6 bases). The CDR3 totals 15 residues. Germline assignment: CDR1 LGHNA and CDR2 YNFKEQ. Trimming cost V 4 bases and J 0 bases, with 13 bases left between them. The CDR3 region is CASSPQQDSSYEQYF. CDR3 DNA: TGTGCCAGCAGCCCTCAACAGGACAGCTCCTACGAGCAGTACTTC.

The V and J genes are TRBV4-3 and TRBJ2-5; 10 bases match TRBD2. J gave up 5 bases and V 3 bases, and 9 bases lay outside the gene matches. This CDR3 is built from 16 residues. Germline values: CDR1 LGHNA, CDR2 YSLEER. The CDR3 here is CASSQGLATKGETQYF. The CDR3 DNA sequence: TGCGCCAGCAGCCAGGGACTAGCGACCAAGGGGGAGACCCAGTACTTC.

Only one count was recorded for this clone. The rearrangement uses TRBV7-2 and TRBJ2-7; TRBD1 is a possible D gene (6 bases). This CDR3 spans 16 amino acids. Germline assignment: CDR1 SGHTA and CDR2 FQGNSA. V was pared by 4 bases and J by 2 bases, with 18 bases between. CDR3 DNA: TGTGCCAGCAGCTCCTCTTGGGCAGGGGACGCCTACGAGCAGTACTTC. Amino acid sequence: CASSSSWAGDAYEQYF.

This sequence joins TRBV7-9 and TRBJ1-1; 10 positions agree with TRBD1. Germline lookup yields CDR1 SEHNR and CDR2 FQNEAQ (reference sequence). Unmatched junction bases numbered 8, after V lost 4 bases and J lost 0 bases. This CDR3 spans 17 amino acids. CDR3 region: CASSSWDRGVMNTEAFF. The CDR3 DNA follows: TGTGCCAGCAGCTCGTGGGACAGGGGCGTCATGAACACTGAAGCTTTCTTT.

The chain carries TRBV13 and TRBJ2-7; D not resolved. This CDR3 is 14 amino acids long. Germline V lookup: CDR1 PRHDT, CDR2 FYEKMQ (reference sequence). V was cut by 4 bases and J by 0 bases, with 10 bases left in between. CDR3 region: CASSSPKDSYEQYF. The CDR3 nucleotides read TGTGCCAGCAGCTCCCCGAAGGACTCCTACGAGCAGTACTTC.

The rearrangement links TRBV19 to TRBJ2-2, with 9 bases identical to TRBD2. This CDR3 region has 15 residues. J was trimmed by 6 bases and V by 6 bases; bases with no gene match: 8. Per germline, CDR1 LNHDA and CDR2 SQIVND (reference sequence). CDR3 nucleotide sequence: TGTGCCAGTAGACTAGCGGGTCTGTCTGCCGGGGAGCTGTTTTTT. Translation: CASRLAGLSAGELFF. Full variable domain (remainder filled in from reference TRBV19 and TRBJ2-2): DGGITQSPKYLFRKEGQNVTLSCEQNLNHDAMYWYRQDPGQGLRLIYYSQIVNDFQKGDIAEGYSVSREKKESFPLTVTSAQKNPTAFYLCASRLAGLSAGELFFGEGSRLTVL.

The V gene is TRBV6-1, the J gene TRBJ2-1; 7 bases fit TRBD2. J was trimmed by 5 bases and V by 2 bases; bases with no gene match: 6. In germline, CDR1 is MNHNS, CDR2 SASEGT. The CDR3 has 15 amino acids. The CDR3 nucleotides read TGTGCCAGCAGTGAACGAGCGGGGATCCACAATGAGCAGTTCTTC. This translates into CASSERAGIHNEQFF.